What follows are 24 T cell receptor beta chains derived from one specimen sequenced in a study of blood T cell repertoires in COVID-19. Clones were read by immunoSEQ multiplex PCR, and TCRdb kept only the in-frame ones, dropping some. Among about 320,000 clones listed, 90% were seen once. Sample: PBMCs or T cells enriched from blood (not recorded which). Source of these receptors: a woman in her twenties or thirties who had been exposed to COVID-19.

V gene TRBV6-2 or TRBV6-3 combines with J gene TRBJ2-5; 9 nucleotides align to TRBD1. J was trimmed by 4 bases and V by 5 bases; bases with no gene match: 8. The V gene's germline CDR1 is MNHEY and CDR2 SVGEGT. This CDR3 contains 15 residues. CDR3 amino acids: CASSKRTGVGETQYF. For the CDR3, the DNA is TGTGCCAGCAGTAAACGGACAGGGGTGGGAGAGACCCAGTACTTC.

The chain links TRBV5-1 to TRBJ1-1, with 7 bases identical to TRBD1. This CDR3 comprises 13 residues. Germline CDR1 is SGHRS and CDR2 is YFSETQ. The ends lost 6 bases at V and 0 bases at J; junction bases unmatched: 2. The CDR3 is CASTGTVNTEAFF. CDR3 DNA: TGCGCCAGCACCGGGACAGTGAACACTGAAGCTTTCTTT.

The DNA for the CDR3 is TGTGCCAGCAGCTTGGACCGGGACAGTGTATTTAATGAAAAACTGTTTTTT. Its protein is CASSLDRDSVFNEKLFF. The V and J genes are TRBV5-7 and TRBJ1-4; 7 nucleotides agree with TRBD1. TRBV5-7 is identified as an open reading frame with a role that is uncertain. The V and J ends lost 0 bases and 4 bases, in that order; junction bases with no gene match: 9. The CDR3 is 17 residues long.

The rearrangement uses TRBV6-4 and TRBJ2-6, with no clear D. The V end was cut by 4 bases, the J end by 2 bases, with 6 bases between. Germline CDR1 MRHNA, CDR2 SNTAGT. The CDR3 totals 14 residues. The CDR3 sequence is CASSVAPGANVLTF. CDR3 bases: TGTGCCAGCAGTGTGGCCCCTGGGGCCAACGTCCTGACTTTC.

This chain links TRBV5-4 with TRBJ1-4; 8 bases fit TRBD1. This CDR3 has 15 amino acids. Germline loops: CDR1 SGHNT, CDR2 YYREEE (reference sequence). Trimming took 0 bases from V and 8 from J; bases not matched to a gene: 6. The DNA for the CDR3 is TGTGCCAGCAGCTTGGCAGGACAGGGTCGGGAAAAACTGTTTTTT. Protein sequence: CASSLAGQGREKLFF.

The genes are TRBV3-1 (or the pseudogene TRBV3-2) and TRBJ2-1, with TRBD2 matching 15 bases. The CDR3 is made up of 17 amino acids. V lost 4 bases to trimming and J lost 4 bases; unmatched junction nucleotides: 5. The germline V gene has CDR1 LGHDT and CDR2 YNNKEL (reference sequence). CDR3 nucleotides: TGTGCCAGCAGCCGGGGACTAGCGGGGGGTAGTTACAATGAGCAGTTCTTC. Its protein product is CASSRGLAGGSYNEQFF.

The rearrangement joins TRBV6-5 to TRBJ1-2, with D possibly matching TRBD1 (5 bases). From germline, CDR1 is MNHEY and CDR2 SVGAGI. Trimming shortened V by 6 bases and J by 7 bases, and 21 bases separated the two germline ends. This CDR3 contains 15 residues. For the CDR3, the DNA is TGTGCCAGCAGCAATCCCTTCGTGGGGCAGTTTGGCTACACCTTC. Translation: CASSNPFVGQFGYTF.

V usage is TRBV4-1 and J usage is TRBJ1-1; D perhaps matches TRBD1 (5 bases). The CDR3 is made up of 14 amino acids. V was trimmed by 0 bases and J by 4 bases, leaving 9 bases between them. Germline-derived CDR1 and CDR2 are MGHRA and YSYEKL. This CDR3 is CASSQDSRATEAFF. In nucleotides, the CDR3 is TGCGCCAGCAGCCAAGATTCCAGGGCCACTGAAGCTTTCTTT.

The chain carries TRBV3-1 (or the pseudogene TRBV3-2) and TRBJ1-2; 8 bases match TRBD1. J lost 4 bases, V lost 1 base, and 8 bases had no gene match. CDR1 is LGHDT and CDR2 is YNNKEL in the germline V gene (reference sequence). The CDR3 is made up of 16 amino acids. The CDR3 DNA reads TGTGCCAGCAGCCAAGGCGGTGTCAGGGGGCCCTATGGCTACACCTTC. Amino acid sequence: CASSQGGVRGPYGYTF.

The genes are TRBV19 and TRBJ2-7; D unclear. The germline gives CDR1 LNHDA, CDR2 SQIVND (reference sequence). V was cut by 5 bases and J by 3 bases, with 23 bases left in between. CDR3 length equals 17 residues. The CDR3 bases are TGTGCCAGTAGTTCCTCGACTGTCAACGGTCCTATCTACGAGCAGTACTTC. Protein: CASSSSTVNGPIYEQYF.

The rearrangement links TRBV12-5 to TRBJ2-1, with no clear D. The CDR3 totals 16 residues. Looked up from germline, CDR1 is LGHNT and CDR2 is FRNRAP. V lost 4 bases and J 0 bases, leaving 13 bases between the germline ends. This CDR3 reads CASGSSVTISYNEQFF. For the CDR3, the DNA is TGTGCTAGTGGTTCCTCCGTTACTATCTCCTACAATGAGCAGTTCTTC.

V and J are TRBV18 and TRBJ1-2; 7 bases agree with TRBD1. With V trimmed by 3 bases and J by 0 bases, 10 bases remained unmatched. In germline, CDR1 is KGHSH, CDR2 LQKENI. The CDR3 contains 17 residues. CDR3 DNA sequence: TGTGCCAGCTCACCCACCGGACAGGCCCTTTCTAACTATGGCTACACCTTC. This encodes CASSPTGQALSNYGYTF.

The chain uses TRBV4-3 and TRBJ1-6; D may be TRBD1 (6 bases). The CDR3 is made up of 14 amino acids. The V and J ends lost 4 bases and 9 bases respectively, with 13 bases between them. CDR1 is LGHNA, CDR2 YSLEER, per germline. This chain's CDR3 is CASSPQAGASPLHF. CDR3 DNA: TGCGCCAGCAGCCCCCAGGCGGGGGCTTCACCCCTCCACTTT.

The chain employs TRBV19 and TRBJ2-3, with TRBD2 identical over 10 bases. V gave up 4 bases and J gave up 0 bases; unmatched junction bases: 4. The CDR3 has 16 residues. CDR1 LNHDA and CDR2 SQIVND come from the germline V gene (reference sequence). The CDR3 coding sequence is TGTGCCAGTAGTAGATTAGCGGGGGGTAGCACAGATACGCAGTATTTT. It is translated as CASSRLAGGSTDTQYF.

The rearrangement uses TRBV11-2 and TRBJ2-3; D not resolved. The ends were cut back, 1 base at V and 6 bases at J, with 8 bases in the middle. Germline V gives CDR1 SGHAT, CDR2 FQNNGV. The CDR3 totals 13 residues. The CDR3, as DNA: TGTGCCAGCAGCTTAGGTAACGAGGATACGCAGTATTTT. This codes for CASSLGNEDTQYF.

The gene calls are TRBV7-6 and TRBJ1-5; weak D call: TRBD1 (5 bases). With 4 bases removed from V and 5 bases from J, the gap between germline ends came to 15 bases. Germline assignment: CDR1 SGHVS and CDR2 FNYEAQ. The CDR3 has 15 amino acids. The chain's CDR3 is CASSSADRGDQPQHF. CDR3 coding DNA: TGTGCCAGCAGCTCAGCAGATAGGGGCGATCAGCCCCAGCATTTT. The full variable domain, its missing parts supplied by reference TRBV7-6 and TRBJ1-5, is GAGVSQSPRYKVTKRGQDVALRCDPISGHVSLYWYRQALGQGPEFLTYFNYEAQQDKSGLPNDRFSAERPEGSISTLTIQRTEQRDSAMYRCASSSADRGDQPQHFGDGTRLSIL.

The CDR3 region is CASSLSRGGDGETQYF. As DNA, the CDR3 is TGTGCCAGCAGCTTAAGCCGCGGGGGGGACGGAGAGACCCAGTACTTC. The chain combines TRBV7-9 with TRBJ2-5; 9 bases agree with TRBD2. Germline trimming cut 2 bases from V and 4 bases from J; bases unmatched to any gene: 8. CDR1 is SEHNR, CDR2 FQNEAQ, per germline (reference sequence). CDR3 length equals 16 residues.

This chain joins TRBV19 and TRBJ1-5; TRBD1 is a possible D gene (6 bases). Trimming shortened V by 3 bases and J by 6 bases, and 15 bases separated the two germline ends. The CDR3 consists of 15 residues. CDR1 is LNHDA, CDR2 SQIVND, per germline (reference sequence). DNA of the CDR3: TGTGCCAGTAGTATCCCAGGGGTGCGTTTTCAGCCCCAGCATTTT. Translation: CASSIPGVRFQPQHF.

The CDR3 protein is CASSPRDPGQLFF. Here the CDR3 DNA reads TGTGCCAGCTCACCGCGGGACCCCGGGCAACTGTTTTTT. V usage is TRBV18 and J usage is TRBJ1-4, with a weak D call TRBD1 (5 bases). There are 13 residues in the CDR3. The V end lost 3 bases, the J end lost 12 bases, and 14 bases lay between the germline ends. Germline V gives CDR1 KGHSH, CDR2 LQKENI.

Notes on this clone: The junction differs from germline at one of its ends, possibly a read error. V and J are TRBV14 and TRBJ2-1; tentatively, D is TRBD1 (6 bases). CDR1 is SGHDN, CDR2 FVKESK, per germline. There are 15 residues in the CDR3. This CDR3 reads CASNQQGHLRNEQFF. As DNA, the CDR3 is TGTGCCAGCAACCAACAGGGCCACCTTCGGAATGAGCAGTTCTTC. The variable domain in full, with the rest retrieved from reference TRBV14 and TRBJ2-1, is EAGVTQFPSHSVIEKGQTVTLRCDPISGHDNLYWYRRVMGKEIKFLLHFVKESKQDESGMPNNRFLAERTGGTYSTLKVQPAELEDSGVYFCASNQQGHLRNEQFFGPGTRLTVL.

CDR3 protein: CASDPLSGGASYEQYF. For the CDR3, the DNA is TGTGCCAGCGACCCCCTTAGCGGGGGGGCATCCTACGAGCAGTACTTC. The V and J genes are TRBV7-9 and TRBJ2-7; TRBD2 agrees at 11 bases. The CDR3 has 16 residues. Looked up from germline, CDR1 is SEHNR and CDR2 is FQNEAQ (reference sequence). Trimming removed 8 bases from V and 1 base from J; junction bases left unmatched: 10.

V usage is TRBV19 and J usage is TRBJ1-6; 10 nucleotides line up with TRBD1. Trimming cost V 3 bases and J 1 base; bases outside gene matches: 9. This CDR3 comprises 19 residues. CDR1 and CDR2 from the germline V gene are LNHDA and SQIVND (reference sequence). In DNA, the CDR3 is TGTGCCAGTAGTATCCTATCGGGACAGGGGAGGTCCTATAATTCACCCCTCCACTTT. Translated: CASSILSGQGRSYNSPLHF.

V gene TRBV27 combines with J gene TRBJ2-1; 10 bases line up with TRBD1. The V and J ends lost 8 bases and 4 bases, in that order; junction bases with no gene match: 5. Germline loops: CDR1 MNHEY, CDR2 SMNVEV (reference sequence). The CDR3 sequence is 14 residues long. In DNA, the CDR3 is TGTGCCAGCCGGACAGGGGGAGGATACAATGAGCAGTTCTTC. This translates into CASRTGGGYNEQFF.

The chain joins TRBV12-3 or TRBV12-4 to TRBJ1-6; D is ambiguous. The CDR3 is 13 amino acids. V lost 7 bases and J 7 bases, leaving 11 bases between the germline ends. The CDR3 region has the DNA TGTGCCAGCATGAGGGAAGGGAATTCACCCCTCCACTTT. This sequence encodes CASMREGNSPLHF.